This TCR beta chain was obtained from a study of long-term antiretroviral therapy in people with HIV. The CDR3 runs 15 residues. Per germline, CDR1 MGHRA and CDR2 YSYEKL. V was clipped by 0 bases and J by 4 bases, with 13 bases between them. With respect to this clone: Its target is not known.

Broader study findings: Controls showed broader CDR3 length ranges than did the HIV repertoires.

Every one of the participants with HIV received treatment in the United States. Investigators performed immunoSEQ version v3.0 at survey level. Generated by immunoSEQ multiplex PCR, the TCRdb table keeps only in-frame clones and is missing some. This table has 15,000 or so clones, around nine tenths appearing once. The input for sequencing was unsorted PBMCs, taken 0.7 years before starting antiretroviral therapy. This clonotype originated in a man aged 45-60 years with HIV. This chain joins TRBV4-1 and TRBJ2-7; TRBD2 might be the D (5 bases). The CDR3 bases are TGCGCCAGCAGCCAAGATACCGGGATCTCTTACGAGCAGTACTTC. Translation: CASSQDTGISYEQYF.